Listed below are T cell receptor beta chains from one sample, sequenced in a study of cytomegalovirus exposure and HLA in healthy donors. Method: immunoSEQ multiplex PCR; TCRdb's copy keeps in-frame clones and lacks some. This sample carries fewer than 110,000 clones, about four fifths of them seen once, and the ten largest clones take approximately 2.5%. Sequenced material: PBMCs. These receptors were taken from a man aged 25-40 years in good health and CMV-seropositive. The CDR3 runs from the conserved cysteine through the conserved F or W. The order of the fields is clone size, J gene, D gene, V gene, CDR3 DNA, CDR3 protein. A D gene is named only where the DNA matches it firmly. For some rows the clone size is stated as once, few or many, or as a class when expanded; others skip it.

NA TRBJ1-6 TRBD1 TRBV5-1 TGCGCCAGCAGCCTCCGGGACAGAAATAATTCACCCCTCCACTTT CASSLRDRNNSPLHF
few TRBJ1-5 TRBD1 TRBV10-3 TGTGCCAGCAGTGCGGGGACAGGGGAAACTCAGCCCCAGCATTTT CASSAGTGETQPQHF
NA TRBJ2-5 TRBD2 TRBV5-4 TGTGCCAGCAGCTGGCAGCGGGGGGGCCGAGAGACCCAGTACTTC CASSWQRGGRETQYF
NA TRBJ2-1 NA TRBV10-2 TGCGCCAGCAGTGAGCGTACGGGATCTTTGTCGGGGGAGCAGTTCTTC CASSERTGSLSGEQFF
once TRBJ2-4 TRBD2 TRBV7-7 TGTGCCAGCAGCCTACCTACAAGGACTAGCGGGGGAAACATTCAGTACTTC CASSLPTRTSGGNIQYF
once TRBJ1-5 NA TRBV19 TGTGCCAGTAGTATTGGGCAGGGGAGCAATCAGCCCCAGCATTTT CASSIGQGSNQPQHF
NA TRBJ1-2 NA TRBV5-1 TGCGCCAGCAGCTTGGGAACTGCTAACTATGGCTACACCTTC CASSLGTANYGYTF
NA TRBJ1-1 NA TRBV19 TGTGCCAGTAGTATCCGGTCGGGGAGACTCACTGAAGCTTTCTTT CASSIRSGRLTEAFF
once TRBJ1-2 TRBD1 TRBV14 TGTGCCAGCAGCCAACAAACAGGGGCCCAGGGCTACACCTTC CASSQQTGAQGYTF
NA TRBJ1-1 TRBD1 TRBV7-9 TGTTCCAGCAGCTGGGGACAGGGGGCGATTACTGAAGCTTTCTTT CSSSWGQGAITEAFF
NA TRBJ2-3 NA TRBV5-1 TGCGCCAGCAGCAGGGACTCCCCCTATGGGACAGATACGCAGTATTTT CASSRDSPYGTDTQYF
NA TRBJ2-3 NA TRBV7-2 TGTGCCAGCAGCTCCTCCCCGGGTTACGGCACAGATACGCAGTATTTT CASSSSPGYGTDTQYF
few TRBJ2-5 TRBD2 TRBV11-2 TGTGCCAGCAGCTTAGGGGCTAGCGGGGGGGCCGGGACTGAGACCCAGTACTTC CASSLGASGGAGTETQYF
NA TRBJ2-7 NA TRBV5-4 TGTGCCAGCAGCTTGGGTCAGGGCTTTCCTTACGAGCAGTACTTC CASSLGQGFPYEQYF
NA TRBJ1-1 NA TRBV6-5 TGTGCCAGCAGTTACTTCCAGGGGCTGAACACTGAAGCTTTCTTT CASSYFQGLNTEAFF
once TRBJ2-3 TRBD2 TRBV30 TGTGCCTGGGGGCGGGAGCGGGGGACGGCAGATACGCAGTATTTT CAWGRERGTADTQYF
NA TRBJ1-6 NA TRBV6-5 TGTGCCAGCAGTTTCGGCGGAGGAGATAATAATTCACCCCTCCACTTT CASSFGGGDNNSPLHF
NA TRBJ2-7 TRBD1 TRBV2 TGTGCCACTCAGGGGGTGTCCTACGAGCAGTACTTC CATQGVSYEQYF
few TRBJ2-7 NA TRBV6-5 TGTGCCAGCAGTTACTCCTCCAGGGGATTGTGGGAGCAGTACTTC CASSYSSRGLWEQYF
NA TRBJ1-2 TRBD1 TRBV7-9 TGTGCCAGCAGCTTAGAAGAGCCCGGGACAGGGAGCTACACCTTC CASSLEEPGTGSYTF
few TRBJ2-1 TRBD1 TRBV5-1 TGCGCCAGCAGCCTGACAGGGATGAATGAGCAGTTCTTC CASSLTGMNEQFF
few TRBJ1-1 NA TRBV6-5 TGTGCCAGCAGTACCCGCAGGGTGGGGAACACTGAAGCTTTCTTT CASSTRRVGNTEAFF
NA TRBJ2-1 NA TRBV5-6 TGTGCCAGCAGCTTAACCTCGAGGAGGGATGAGCAGTTCTTC CASSLTSRRDEQFF
NA TRBJ1-1 NA TRBV6-1 TGTGCCAGCAGTGTGGAGATATCCGAAGCTTTCTTT CASSVEISEAFF
NA TRBJ2-1 TRBD2 TRBV10-2 TGCGCCAGCAGTGTCGCCGAGGGACTAGCGGGGGGGCCGGTTTCTAGTGAGCAGTTCTTC CASSVAEGLAGGPVSSEQFF
NA TRBJ2-7 NA TRBV5-1 TGCGCCAGCAGCTTGAGGACAGCCTACGAGCAGTACTTC CASSLRTAYEQYF
NA TRBJ2-7 NA TRBV2 TGTGCCAGCCTTAATGAGGCCTACGAGCAGTACTTC CASLNEAYEQYF
NA TRBJ2-7 TRBD1 TRBV5-4 TGTGCCAGCAGCCATCCGACAGGGGGCTTCGAGCAGTACTTC CASSHPTGGFEQYF
few TRBJ1-4 TRBD1 TRBV18 TGTGCCAGCTCACCAGGGACAGGGGGCAAGACTAATGAAAAACTGTTTTTT CASSPGTGGKTNEKLFF
once TRBJ2-7 NA TRBV6-1 TGTGCCAGCAGTAGCAGACAGTTTGCCTCCTACGAGCAGTACTTC CASSSRQFASYEQYF
NA TRBJ1-1 TRBD1 TRBV7-6 TGTGCCAGCAGCTCGAGGGGGTTTGTGACAGGGGGGGCTGAAGCTTTCTTT CASSSRGFVTGGAEAFF